This TCR beta chain was sequenced in a study of CD8+ T cells in alopecia areata (dated by TCRdb to 2016 to 2019). In the study overall: The treated patients took part in an open-label pilot trial in which moderate-to-severe alopecia areata was treated with oral tofacitinib at 5 to 10 mg twice daily. Tofacitinib was administered for 6 to 18 months, and 6 months of follow-up off drug were then conducted to assess delayed response and recurrence. To study T cell clonal expansion in alopecia areata, the researchers applied high-throughput TCRbeta sequencing to both the C3H/HeJ mouse model and human patients. In humans, TCRbeta sequencing was performed on scalp tissue and on sorted CD4+ and CD8+ peripheral blood T cells from healthy controls and from patients with patchy or totalis/universalis alopecia areata. Biopsies were taken from tofacitinib-treated patients at baseline and at 4 and 24 weeks of treatment, and a later scalp biopsy was taken in several of the tofacitinib-treated patients. Clonality in the scalp was compared among normal scalp (n=4), patchy alopecia areata scalp (n=8), and alopecia totalis/universalis scalp (n=8). RNA came from the PAXgene miRNA kit for fixed scalp, the miRNeasy kit for PBMCs, and the RNeasy kit for mouse skin. TCRbeta CDR3 regions were amplified by immunoSEQ multiplex PCR with 35 Vbeta forward and 13 Jbeta reverse primers. Findings and caveats that apply to the study as a whole: Unlike mouse skin, which is dominated by gammadelta T cells, normal human skin has resident alphabeta T cells that are also sequenced, and this complicates analysis of the scalp TCR repertoire. Compared with normal scalp, lesional scalp had higher clonality and more expanded CD8+ clones, particularly in alopecia totalis/universalis, a pattern that suggests antigenic drive. TCR sequences shared between patients were less clear than in mice, possibly partly because of HLA diversity in the patient population.

Lesional scalp punch biopsies and peripheral blood were obtained from alopecia areata patients. PBMCs were isolated by density centrifugation and stained for CD3, CD4 and CD8, after which CD4+ and CD8+ T cells were sorted on a FACSAria. This clone was found a few times. It lacks a known antigen. Per-base quality was not reported, and no clone a single base away is much larger than it. CDR1 and CDR2 (MDHEN, SYDVKM) derive from the germline V gene. Counted from cysteine to phenylalanine, this CDR3 has 16 amino acids. Only CDR3 DNA remains: 48 bases, in frame from the first base. Trimming costs V 5 bases and J 1 base, and their ends lie 17 bases apart. The library was built by means of the immunoSEQ multiplex PCR assay. RNA was extracted from all samples and reverse transcribed into cDNA as template for TCR sequencing. First-strand cDNA was synthesized using SuperScript III with a 2:1 mix of oligo-dT and random hexamers. A synthetic immune receptor repertoire was used to gauge amplification bias, and whatever bias remained was removed computationally. On the study's bioinformatics: Raw reads were preprocessed to remove errors, and CDR3 was defined by IMGT conventions from the conserved cysteine to phenylalanine. Clonality was computed by normalizing Shannon entropy by log2 of the number of productive unique TCRs and subtracting the result from 1. Whether each scalp clone was CD4 or CD8 was inferred by checking scalp TCRbeta sequences against the CD4 and CD8 repertoires from sorted blood. TCRdb holds this immuneACCESS table with in-frame rearrangements only. Some clones are missing; in checked studies, unresolved V genes explain under half, and the rest has no known cause. The V and J calls and clone size were taken over from that table, and D and trimming were inferred from the DNA. In this sample the table shows 80,000 to 100,000 clones, nearly 45% of which occur a single time. Together, the top ten hold about 0.79% of the sample.

The receptor chain draws on TRBV28 and TRBJ2-5; the D call could be TRBD1 or TRBD2, with each sharing 6 bases. The sample consisted of CD4+ T cells sorted from blood. The clonotype comes from a human donor with alopecia areata. The CDR3 in this case is CASSPVGSGAQETQYF. At the DNA level, the sequence is TGTGCCAGCAGTCCAGTGGGGTCGGGGGCCCAAGAGACCCAGTACTTC.